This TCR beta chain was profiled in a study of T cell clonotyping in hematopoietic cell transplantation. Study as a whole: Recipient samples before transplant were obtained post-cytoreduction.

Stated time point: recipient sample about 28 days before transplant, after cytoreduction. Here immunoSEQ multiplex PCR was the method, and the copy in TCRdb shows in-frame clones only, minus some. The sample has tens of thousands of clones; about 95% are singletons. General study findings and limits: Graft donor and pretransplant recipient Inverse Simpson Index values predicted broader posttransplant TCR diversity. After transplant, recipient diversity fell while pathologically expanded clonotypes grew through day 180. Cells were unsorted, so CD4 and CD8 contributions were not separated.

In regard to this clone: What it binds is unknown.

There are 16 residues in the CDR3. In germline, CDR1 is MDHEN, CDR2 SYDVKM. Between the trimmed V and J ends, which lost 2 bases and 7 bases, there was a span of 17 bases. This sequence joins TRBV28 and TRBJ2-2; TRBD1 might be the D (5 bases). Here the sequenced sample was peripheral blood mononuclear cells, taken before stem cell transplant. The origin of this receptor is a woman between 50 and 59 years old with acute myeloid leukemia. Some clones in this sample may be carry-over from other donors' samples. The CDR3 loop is CASSLHRAGSGGELFF. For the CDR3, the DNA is TGTGCCAGCAGTTTACATCGGGCAGGGTCTGGCGGGGAGCTGTTTTTT.